One and the same sample provided the 29 T cell receptor beta chains below, sequenced in a study of CD8+CD57+ T cells in acquired aplastic anemia. Genomic DNA provided the template from which TCR beta VDJ and CDR3 profiles were obtained. TCRdb redid the calling of the reads with MiXCR, one entry per CDR3 protein. This sample has roughly 190,000 distinct CDR3 sequences, with nearly 50% found just once. Only patients with CD8+CD57+ cell expansion on flow cytometry were chosen for sequencing. Sequencing was done on a sample of sorted CD4+, CD8+, or CD8+CD57+ T cells (not recorded which) from PBMCs. The receptors come from a human donor with aplastic anemia.

This chain's CDR3 is CASSPGGERETQYF. CDR3 in DNA: TGTGCCAGCAGTCCCGGGGGGGAGCGAGAGACCCAGTACTTC. V and J are TRBV12-3 or TRBV12-4 and TRBJ2-5, with 8 bases lining up with TRBD2. V trimming: 5 bases; J trimming: 4 bases; junction bases outside the gene matches: 6. This CDR3 region has 14 residues.

This clonotype was detected a few times. A much larger clone is a single base away; this may be a read error. The chain recombines TRBV20-1 with TRBJ2-7; no reliable D call. The CDR3 covers 14 residues. From germline, CDR1 is DFQATT and CDR2 SNEGSKA (reference sequence). The CDR3, as DNA: TGCAGGGCTAGAAATCCGGCCAGCTCCTACGAGCAGTACTTC. Translation gives CRARNPASSYEQYF.

Ten or more counts support this clonotype. CDR3 bases: TGTGCCAGCAGTCCCCTAGCGGGAGGTGGTTACGAGCAGTACTTC. Amino acids: CASSPLAGGGYEQYF. The chain has TRBV2 and TRBJ2-7, with 11 bases fitting TRBD2. In germline, CDR1 is SNHLY, CDR2 FYNNEI. V lost 5 bases to trimming and J lost 4 bases; unmatched junction nucleotides: 7. This CDR3 is 15 amino acids long.

This clonotype came up many times. This chain connects TRBV4-1 to TRBJ2-7; 11 bases align to TRBD1. The J segment lost 4 bases and the V segment lost 1 base, leaving 3 bases of the junction unmatched. The length of the CDR3 is 15 residues. Germline CDR1 MGHRA, CDR2 YSYEKL. The CDR3 is CASSQVDRGPYEQYF. The CDR3 DNA sequence: TGCGCCAGCAGCCAAGTGGACAGGGGGCCTTACGAGCAGTACTTC.

The CDR3 is CSVEAGGQGVSGYTF. DNA of the CDR3: TGCAGCGTTGAAGCGGGAGGACAGGGAGTGAGTGGCTACACCTTC. The chain carries TRBV29-1 and TRBJ1-2, with 8 positions matching TRBD1. The J segment lost 7 bases and the V segment lost 1 base, leaving 11 bases of the junction unmatched. Germline V gene sequence: CDR1 SQVTM, CDR2 ANQGSEA. The CDR3 covers 15 residues.

This clonotype has a count of ten or more. The rearrangement links TRBV2 to TRBJ2-3; the D is unclear. This CDR3 spans 12 amino acids. The germline CDR1 and CDR2 sequences are SNHLY and FYNNEI. Trimming took off 3 bases at V and 7 bases at J, with 8 bases between the two ends. CDR3 sequence: CASSDNSNTQYF. CDR3 sequence (DNA): TGTGCCAGCAGTGATAATTCCAATACGCAGTATTTT.

A note on this clonotype: In this CDR3 the conserved last residue, phenylalanine or tryptophan, is missing, so a read error is likely. It is unclear where the CDR3 begins or ends on the DNA, so no DNA is shown, and the CDR3 is as TCRdb lists it. This rearrangement joins TRBV6-5 to TRBJ2-7; the table's D call TRBD2 went unverified against the DNA. The CDR3 contains 9 residues when both ends are counted. The germline gives CDR1 MNHEY, CDR2 SVGAGI. This CDR3 reads CASSSQLAG.

This clonotype occurred many times. The chain recombines TRBV10-3 with TRBJ1-2, with D possibly matching TRBD1 (6 bases). There are 12 residues in the CDR3. V was shortened by 6 bases and J by 5 bases, with 10 bases between the two germline ends. Germline loops: CDR1 ENHRY, CDR2 SYGVKD. CDR3 nucleotide sequence: TGTGCCATCAGACAGGGAGAGTATGGCTACACCTTC. It specifies CAIRQGEYGYTF.

This sequence joins TRBV5-1 and TRBJ2-7, with TRBD1 matching over 9 bases. Judging by the DNA end, TRBJ2-5 fits better; the J call may be wrong. Germline CDR1 and CDR2: SGHRS and YFSETQ. The CDR3 length is 16 residues. In DNA form, the CDR3 reads TGCGCCAGCAGCAGTTCATACAGGGGGCCCGGAGAGACCCAGTACTTC. It specifies CASSSSYRGPGETQYF.

This clonotype was counted many times. This sequence joins TRBV12-3 or TRBV12-4 and TRBJ1-1, with D maybe TRBD1 (6 bases). V lost 6 bases to trimming and J lost 4 bases, with 15 bases between them. The CDR3 loop spans 14 amino acids. This CDR3 reads CASSQNRESTEAFF. CDR3 DNA: TGTGCCAGCAGCCAAAACAGGGAGAGCACTGAAGCTTTCTTT.

This clonotype was observed at least ten times. The chain carries TRBV25-1 and TRBJ1-2, with D unresolved. The CDR3 length is 16 residues. The V gene's germline CDR1 is MGHDK and CDR2 SYGVNS. Trimming left V 8 bases short and J 3 bases short, with 22 bases between. CDR3 sequence: CASATRSGAGYYGYTF. In nucleotides, the CDR3 is TGTGCCAGCGCGACTCGCTCGGGTGCGGGGTACTATGGCTACACCTTC.

This clonotype was observed a handful of times. V usage is TRBV6-5 and J usage is TRBJ1-1, with 8 bases lining up with TRBD1. CDR1 and CDR2 (germline): MNHEY, SVGAGI. This CDR3 comprises 17 residues. V trimming: 0 bases; J trimming: 0 bases; junction bases outside the gene matches: 6. For the CDR3, the DNA is TGTGCCAGCAGTTACTCGCCTGGGACAGGTTTGAACACTGAAGCTTTCTTT. This encodes CASSYSPGTGLNTEAFF.

The chain couples TRBV25-1 to TRBJ1-3, with 7 bases lining up with TRBD1. Germline loops: CDR1 MGHDK, CDR2 SYGVNS. V shed 6 bases, J shed 5 bases, and the junction held 10 bases outside the gene matches. The CDR3 is 15 residues long. This chain's CDR3 is CASRSGQAGRNTIYF. For the CDR3, the DNA is TGTGCCAGCAGAAGCGGACAGGCCGGCCGAAACACCATATATTTT.

This clonotype has ten or more counts. V usage is TRBV6-1 and J usage is TRBJ2-7; D perhaps matches TRBD1 (6 bases). The CDR3 has 16 amino acids. V lost 6 bases, J lost 2 bases, and 20 bases lay in between. Germline CDR1 is MNHNS and CDR2 is SASEGT. The CDR3 loop is CASRTTDRTETYEQYF. Written as DNA, the CDR3 is TGTGCCAGCAGAACCACCGACAGGACGGAAACCTACGAGCAGTACTTC.

The genes are TRBV14 and TRBJ2-7; the D gene is possibly TRBD1 (5 bases). The V and J ends lost 3 bases and 4 bases respectively, with 10 bases between them. There are 13 residues in the CDR3. Germline V gives CDR1 SGHDN, CDR2 FVKESK. Written as DNA, the CDR3 is TGTGCCAGCAGCCACGCAGGGCGGTACGAGCAGTACTTC. This codes for CASSHAGRYEQYF. The whole variable domain, remainder taken from reference TRBV14 and TRBJ2-7, is EAGVTQFPSHSVIEKGQTVTLRCDPISGHDNLYWYRRVMGKEIKFLLHFVKESKQDESGMPNNRFLAERTGGTYSTLKVQPAELEDSGVYFCASSHAGRYEQYFGPGTRLTVT.

The chain carries TRBV7-7 and TRBJ2-3, with D tentatively TRBD2 (5 bases). The CDR3 consists of 14 residues. The V gene's germline CDR1 is SSHAT and CDR2 FNYEAQ (reference sequence). The CDR3 here is CASERRLSTDTQYF. The DNA for the CDR3 is TGTGCTTCGGAGCGGAGACTTAGCACAGATACGCAGTATTTT.

This clonotype was found many times. The chain is built from TRBV19 and TRBJ2-6; possible D gene TRBD1, 7 bases. The germline V and J ends were trimmed by 4 bases and 1 base, with 11 bases remaining between them. CDR1 is LNHDA and CDR2 is SQIVND in the germline V gene (reference sequence). This CDR3 has 16 amino acids. The CDR3 here is CASSRQGGSGANVLTF. For the CDR3, the DNA is TGTGCCAGTAGTAGACAGGGAGGTTCTGGGGCCAACGTCCTGACTTTC. Supplemented by reference TRBV19 and TRBJ2-6, the full variable domain reads DGGITQSPKYLFRKEGQNVTLSCEQNLNHDAMYWYRQDPGQGLRLIYYSQIVNDFQKGDIAEGYSVSREKKESFPLTVTSAQKNPTAFYLCASSRQGGSGANVLTFGAGSRLTVL.

CDR3 DNA: TGCAGCGGGACAGGGGGCAATCCTGAAGCTTTCTTT. Translating it yields CSGTGGNPEAFF. The chain recombines TRBV29-1 with TRBJ1-1, with 11 bases fitting TRBD1. CDR3 size: 12 residues. Germline lookup yields CDR1 SQVTM and CDR2 ANQGSEA. The trim removed 7 bases at V and 6 bases at J, leaving 4 bases unmatched.

This clonotype was seen at least ten times. The chain carries TRBV9 and TRBJ1-1; no reliable D call. The CDR3 contains 14 residues. Germline V lookup: CDR1 SGDLS, CDR2 YYNGEE. Trimming stripped 0 bases from V and 1 base from J, with 7 bases between. CDR3 amino acids: CASSVALGNTEAFF. The CDR3 DNA sequence: TGTGCCAGCAGCGTAGCTCTGGGGAACACTGAAGCTTTCTTT.

The chain carries TRBV24-1 and TRBJ1-2; 8 bases fit TRBD1. Germline V lookup: CDR1 KGHDR, CDR2 SFDVKD. There are 15 residues in the CDR3. The trim removed 4 bases at V and 6 bases at J, leaving 9 bases unmatched. The CDR3 nucleotides read TGTGCCACCAGTGACCGTTCAGGGGGCGGGGATGGCTACACCTTC. This codes for CATSDRSGGGDGYTF.

In its sample, this clonotype was seen a few times. V gene TRBV30 combines with J gene TRBJ2-7; 7 bases are shared with TRBD2. Germline assignment: CDR1 GTSNPN and CDR2 SVGIG (reference sequence). V shed 1 base, J shed 7 bases, and the junction held 7 bases outside the gene matches. The CDR3 sequence is 13 residues long. CDR3 coding DNA: TGTGCCTGGAGTGGCTTTCCGGGGGGAGAGCAGTACTTC. As protein: CAWSGFPGGEQYF.

Concerning this clonotype itself: The germline gene is not matched at one end of the junction; a read error may be the cause. The chain combines TRBV2 with TRBJ1-5; 10 nucleotides line up with TRBD1. The V gene's germline CDR1 is SNHLY and CDR2 FYNNEI. The CDR3 totals 15 residues. The CDR3 region has the DNA TGTGCCAGCAGCGAAGCGGGACAGGGGATACAGCCCCAGCATTTT. It translates to CASSEAGQGIQPQHF.

This clonotype was seen ten or more times. The rearrangement links TRBV5-1 to TRBJ2-7, with D perhaps assigned TRBD1 or TRBD2 (5 bases each). Germline V gives CDR1 SGHRS, CDR2 YFSETQ. The CDR3 runs to 16 residues. V lost 4 bases and J lost 4, with 21 bases in between. The CDR3 here is CASSGGWSGDLYEQYF. CDR3 DNA sequence: TGCGCCAGCAGCGGGGGATGGAGCGGAGACTTATACGAGCAGTACTTC.

This clonotype turned up a few times. The chain links TRBV29-1 to TRBJ2-1; TRBD2 might be the D (5 bases). This CDR3 spans 12 amino acids. CDR1 and CDR2 (germline): SQVTM, ANQGSEA. Trimming left V 5 bases short and J 7 bases short, with 12 bases between. CDR3 coding DNA: TGCAGCGTTAGAACTAGGCATAATGAGCAGTTCTTC. Its translation is CSVRTRHNEQFF.

The chain is built from TRBV19 and TRBJ2-1; 10 nucleotides align to TRBD2. The V gene's germline CDR1 is LNHDA and CDR2 SQIVND (reference sequence). The CDR3 sequence is 16 residues long. J gave up 4 bases and V 6 bases, and 9 bases lay outside the gene matches. Here the CDR3 DNA reads TGTGCCAGTAGATTAAGACTAGCGGGTGGATACAATGAGCAGTTCTTC. It codes for CASRLRLAGGYNEQFF. The whole variable domain, remainder taken from reference TRBV19 and TRBJ2-1, is DGGITQSPKYLFRKEGQNVTLSCEQNLNHDAMYWYRQDPGQGLRLIYYSQIVNDFQKGDIAEGYSVSREKKESFPLTVTSAQKNPTAFYLCASRLRLAGGYNEQFFGPGTRLTVL.

CDR3 bases: TGTGCCAGCAGCTTACTGGCCCCGGGGAGATGGAACCACGAGCAGTACTTC. It specifies CASSLLAPGRWNHEQYF. This chain joins TRBV11-2 and TRBJ2-7; a weak D match, TRBD2 (5 bases). The germline V gene has CDR1 SGHAT and CDR2 FQNNGV. This CDR3 region has 17 residues. The V end lost 2 bases, the J end lost 5 bases, and 22 bases lay between the germline ends.

This clonotype has ten or more counts. The gene calls are TRBV20-1 and TRBJ2-7, with D maybe TRBD1 (7 bases). The V and J ends lost 1 base and 3 bases respectively, with 13 bases between them. Germline CDR1 DFQATT, CDR2 SNEGSKA (reference sequence). The CDR3 spans 14 residues. The CDR3: CSARVGRGDYEQYF. In DNA, the CDR3 is TGCAGTGCTAGAGTGGGCAGGGGGGACTACGAGCAGTACTTC.

The chain combines TRBV2 with TRBJ2-4, with D possibly matching TRBD1 (8 bases). The CDR3 loop spans 12 amino acids. Trimming cost V 9 bases and J 7 bases, with 13 bases left between them. Germline lookup yields CDR1 SNHLY and CDR2 FYNNEI. DNA for the CDR3: TGTGCCAGGCAACAGGGGGGGAACATTCAGTACTTC. The encoded protein is CARQQGGNIQYF.

This clonotype occurred many times. The rearrangement links TRBV5-1 to TRBJ2-7; 12 nucleotides line up with TRBD2. The CDR3 is 14 residues long. J lost 3 bases, V lost 5 bases, and 3 bases had no gene match. Per germline, CDR1 SGHRS and CDR2 YFSETQ. CDR3 sequence reads: CASSRLAGDYEQYF. The CDR3 region has the DNA TGCGCCAGCAGTCGACTAGCGGGAGACTACGAGCAGTACTTC.